This TCR beta chain was profiled in a study of CD8 T cells in ankylosing spondylitis. Trimming at V came to 8 bases and at J to 9 bases, leaving 11 bases not matched to a gene. The CDR3 spans 14 residues. Study-wide results and caveats: A TCR beta motif made of eight highly homologous variants seemed typical of ankylosing spondylitis blood.

TCRdb independently ran MiXCR on the 5' RACE reads; one entry per CDR3 protein. Of 50,000 to 75,000 distinct CDR3 sequences in the sample, 6% to 8% are singletons; the top ten hold just under 5%. The table lists this clonotype with a few counts. Its antigen is currently unknown. The sequence came from a male donor with ankylosing spondylitis. The rearrangement uses TRBV12-3 or TRBV12-4 and TRBJ1-5; 9 nucleotides align to TRBD1. Sequenced material: synovial fluid, either unsorted or a sorted T cell fraction (not recorded which). The CDR3 protein is CASGKQGAVLPQHF. The CDR3 nucleotides are TGTGCCAGCGGTAAACAGGGGGCGGTTCTGCCCCAGCATTTT.